Presented here are 5 T cell receptor beta chains from one specimen sequenced in a study of cytomegalovirus exposure and HLA in healthy donors. With 60 Vbeta and 13 Jbeta primers, the PCR was carried out. Some clones are missing from TCRdb's copy, which holds only in-frame ones; the method was immunoSEQ multiplex PCR. This specimen shows around 140,000 clones; the ten leading clones hold about 0.96%. Sequencing was performed on PBMCs. The receptors shown here come from a male donor in good health and CMV-seronegative.

This chain links TRBV27 with TRBJ1-2; 7 bases fit TRBD1. The CDR3 consists of 16 residues. Germline CDR1 MNHEY, CDR2 SMNVEV (reference sequence). V shed 6 bases and J 0 bases; nucleotides not matched to a gene: 10. The CDR3 DNA follows: TGTGCCAGCAGCCGAATTCGGGACAGTACTAACTATGGCTACACCTTC. Protein: CASSRIRDSTNYGYTF.

The V gene is TRBV5-1, the J gene TRBJ2-3, with 9 bases matching TRBD2. The CDR3 covers 16 residues. Germline loops: CDR1 SGHRS, CDR2 YFSETQ. Unmatched junction bases numbered 12, after V lost 5 bases and J lost 5 bases. The CDR3 region has the DNA TGCGCCAGCAGGACCGGGACTAGCACCCCAAGAGATACGCAGTATTTT. Its translation is CASRTGTSTPRDTQYF.

The chain couples TRBV27 to TRBJ1-2; possibly TRBD1 for D (5 bases). There are 14 residues in the CDR3. Per germline, CDR1 MNHEY and CDR2 SMNVEV (reference sequence). Trimming took 2 bases from V and 5 from J, leaving 12 bases between them. CDR3 DNA: TGTGCCAGCAGTTTAAGGGGACTAACTTATGGCTACACCTTC. Translated, it gives CASSLRGLTYGYTF.

The chain couples TRBV30 to TRBJ2-7; a weak D match, TRBD2 (7 bases). CDR1 is GTSNPN, CDR2 SVGIG, per germline (reference sequence). With 6 bases removed from V and 6 bases from J, the gap between germline ends came to 15 bases. There are 12 residues in the CDR3. CDR3 loop: CACWGGRGEQYF. In nucleotides, the CDR3 is TGTGCCTGTTGGGGGGGGCGAGGCGAGCAGTACTTC.

V and J are TRBV7-6 and TRBJ1-2; D is ambiguous. This CDR3 has 15 amino acids. The ends were cut back, 1 base at V and 0 bases at J, with 9 bases in the middle. Germline CDR1 is SGHVS and CDR2 is FNYEAQ. CDR3 sequence reads: CASSLDDTTNYGYTF. The DNA for the CDR3 is TGTGCCAGCAGCTTAGATGACACAACTAACTATGGCTACACCTTC.